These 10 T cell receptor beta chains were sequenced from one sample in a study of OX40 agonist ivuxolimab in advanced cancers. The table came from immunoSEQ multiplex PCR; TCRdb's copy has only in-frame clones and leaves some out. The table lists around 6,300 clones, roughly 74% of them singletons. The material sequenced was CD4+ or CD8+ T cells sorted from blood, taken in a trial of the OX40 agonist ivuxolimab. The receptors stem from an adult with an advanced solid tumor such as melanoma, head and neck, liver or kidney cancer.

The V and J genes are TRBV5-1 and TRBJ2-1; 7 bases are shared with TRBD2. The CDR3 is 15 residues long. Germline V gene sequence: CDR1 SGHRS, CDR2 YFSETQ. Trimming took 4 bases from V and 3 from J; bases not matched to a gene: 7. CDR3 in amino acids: CASSTSAPLYNEQFF. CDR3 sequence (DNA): TGCGCCAGCAGCACTAGCGCCCCCCTCTACAATGAGCAGTTCTTC.

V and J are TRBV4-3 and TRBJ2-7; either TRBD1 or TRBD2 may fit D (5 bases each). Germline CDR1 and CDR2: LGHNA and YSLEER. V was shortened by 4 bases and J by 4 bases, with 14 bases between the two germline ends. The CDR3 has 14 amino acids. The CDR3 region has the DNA TGCGCCAGCAGCCTCGGACGGGGCCGGTACGAGCAGTACTTC. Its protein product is CASSLGRGRYEQYF.

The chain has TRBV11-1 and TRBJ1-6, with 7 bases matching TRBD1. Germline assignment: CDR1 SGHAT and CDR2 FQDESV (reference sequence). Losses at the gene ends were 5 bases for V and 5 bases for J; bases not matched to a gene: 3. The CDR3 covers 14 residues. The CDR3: CASSRTGNNSPLHF. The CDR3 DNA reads TGTGCCAGCAGCCGGACAGGAAATAATTCACCCCTCCACTTT.

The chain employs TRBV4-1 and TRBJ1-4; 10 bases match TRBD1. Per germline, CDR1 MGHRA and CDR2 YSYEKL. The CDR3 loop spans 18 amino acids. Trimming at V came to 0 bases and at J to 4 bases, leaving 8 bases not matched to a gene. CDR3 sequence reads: CASSQEVGTGVNNEKLFF. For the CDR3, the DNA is TGCGCCAGCAGCCAAGAGGTCGGGACAGGGGTAAATAATGAAAAACTGTTTTTT.

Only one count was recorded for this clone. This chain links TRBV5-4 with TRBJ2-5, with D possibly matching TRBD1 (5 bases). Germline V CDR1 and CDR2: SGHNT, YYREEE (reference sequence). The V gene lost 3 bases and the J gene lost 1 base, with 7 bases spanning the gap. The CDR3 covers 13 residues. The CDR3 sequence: CASSWGIQETQYF. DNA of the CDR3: TGTGCCAGCAGCTGGGGCATCCAAGAGACCCAGTACTTC.

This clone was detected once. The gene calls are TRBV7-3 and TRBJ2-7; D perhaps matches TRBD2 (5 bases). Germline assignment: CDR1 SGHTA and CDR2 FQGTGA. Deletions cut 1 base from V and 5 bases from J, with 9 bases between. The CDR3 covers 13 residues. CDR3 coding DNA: TGTGCCAGCAGCTTAATAGCGTCAAACGAGCAGTACTTC. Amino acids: CASSLIASNEQYF.

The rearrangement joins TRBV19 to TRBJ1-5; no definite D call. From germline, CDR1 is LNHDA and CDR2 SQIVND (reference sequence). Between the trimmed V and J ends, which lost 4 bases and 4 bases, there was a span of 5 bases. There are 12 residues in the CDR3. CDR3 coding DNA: TGTGCCAGTAGTAAAACGAATCAGCCCCAGCATTTT. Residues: CASSKTNQPQHF. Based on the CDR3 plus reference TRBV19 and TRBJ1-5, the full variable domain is DGGITQSPKYLFRKEGQNVTLSCEQNLNHDAMYWYRQDPGQGLRLIYYSQIVNDFQKGDIAEGYSVSREKKESFPLTVTSAQKNPTAFYLCASSKTNQPQHFGDGTRLSIL.

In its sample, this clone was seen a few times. This CDR3 reads CASSEPGAVYEQYF. The CDR3 nucleotides read TGTGCCAGCAGTGAGCCAGGGGCGGTCTACGAGCAGTACTTC. The V gene is TRBV6-5, the J gene TRBJ2-7; possibly TRBD1 for D (6 bases). CDR1 is MNHEY and CDR2 is SVGAGI in the germline V gene. The CDR3 is made up of 14 amino acids. The V gene lost 5 bases and the J gene lost 3 bases, with 14 bases spanning the gap.

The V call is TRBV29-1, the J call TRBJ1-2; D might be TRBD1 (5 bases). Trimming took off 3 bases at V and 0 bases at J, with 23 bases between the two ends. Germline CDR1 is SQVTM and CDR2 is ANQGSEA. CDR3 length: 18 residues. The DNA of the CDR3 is TGCAGCGTTGATCCCGTGGGGGTCAGCTATCTCACTAACTATGGCTACACCTTC. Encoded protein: CSVDPVGVSYLTNYGYTF.

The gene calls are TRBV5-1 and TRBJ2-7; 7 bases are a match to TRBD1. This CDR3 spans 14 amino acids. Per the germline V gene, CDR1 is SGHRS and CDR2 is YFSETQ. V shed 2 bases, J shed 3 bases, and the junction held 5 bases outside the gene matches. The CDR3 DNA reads TGCGCCAGCAGCTTAACAGGGGCGGTCTACGAGCAGTACTTC. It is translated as CASSLTGAVYEQYF.